The 7 T cell receptor beta chains presented below share a single source sample, sequenced in a study of identifying expanded T cells in peripheral blood. This table comes from immunoSEQ multiplex PCR, and its TCRdb copy is limited to in-frame clones, with some not included. The data show around 85,000 clones, with around 91% seen just once and 2.8% held by the top ten. Input material: blood. The source is a person aged 18-70 years in good health.

This clone was counted a single time. This chain joins TRBV6-6 and TRBJ1-3; possibly TRBD1 for D (5 bases). The germline V gene encodes CDR1 MNHNY and CDR2 SVGAGI (reference sequence). This CDR3 comprises 14 residues. Trimming cost V 0 bases and J 4 bases, with 7 bases left between them. The CDR3 here is CASSYSGQGNTIYF. Here the CDR3 DNA reads TGTGCCAGCAGTTACTCGGGGCAAGGAAACACCATATATTTT.

This clone is a singleton in its sample. The chain has TRBV28 and TRBJ1-5; no reliable D call. The length of the CDR3 is 14 residues. Trimming shortened V by 3 bases and J by 5 bases, and 11 bases separated the two germline ends. CDR1 MDHEN and CDR2 SYDVKM come from the germline V gene. DNA for the CDR3: TGTGCCAGCAGTTTTATGACCGGGGATCAGCCCCAGCATTTT. It yields the protein CASSFMTGDQPQHF. The variable domain in full, with the rest retrieved from reference TRBV28 and TRBJ1-5, is DVKVTQSSRYLVKRTGEKVFLECVQDMDHENMFWYRQDPGLGLRLIYFSYDVKMKEKGDIPEGYSVSREKKERFSLILESASTNQTSMYLCASSFMTGDQPQHFGDGTRLSIL.

The CDR3 coding sequence is TGTGCCAGCAGCTTACCCGGGAGTAGTAACAATGAGCAGTTCTTC. Its protein is CASSLPGSSNNEQFF. The rearrangement joins TRBV7-9 to TRBJ2-1; a possible D gene is TRBD2 (6 bases). CDR1 is SEHNR, CDR2 FQNEAQ, per germline (reference sequence). Trimming cost V 2 bases and J 5 bases, with 13 bases left between them. There are 15 residues in the CDR3.

This CDR3 reads CASSGGVSSYEQYF. The CDR3 nucleotides read TGTGCCAGCAGTGGAGGCGTCAGCTCCTACGAGCAGTACTTC. V is TRBV2 and J is TRBJ2-7, with D unclear. CDR1 is SNHLY and CDR2 is FYNNEI in the germline V gene. Trimming cost V 4 bases and J 0 bases, with 10 bases left between them. CDR3 length equals 14 residues.

The chain is built from TRBV21-1 and TRBJ2-7; TRBD1, the table's D call, lacks a check against the DNA. TRBV21-1 is shown as a pseudogene. CDR3 size: 16 residues. The CDR3 bases are TGTGCCAGCAGCAAAAAGTCTGGGACAGGGTTTTACGAGCAGTACTTC. As protein: CASSKKSGTGFYEQYF.

The chain uses TRBV19 and TRBJ2-7; 10 bases are shared with TRBD2. V gave up 3 bases and J gave up 0 bases; unmatched junction bases: 5. The V gene's germline CDR1 is LNHDA and CDR2 SQIVND (reference sequence). CDR3 length: 16 residues. The CDR3 coding sequence is TGTGCCAGTAGTATGCTAGCGGGGGAACTCTCCTACGAGCAGTACTTC. Protein: CASSMLAGELSYEQYF. The whole variable domain, filled in from reference TRBV19 and TRBJ2-7, reads DGGITQSPKYLFRKEGQNVTLSCEQNLNHDAMYWYRQDPGQGLRLIYYSQIVNDFQKGDIAEGYSVSREKKESFPLTVTSAQKNPTAFYLCASSMLAGELSYEQYFGPGTRLTVT.

The V call is TRBV15, the J call TRBJ2-1; D remains ambiguous. Germline CDR1 LNHNV, CDR2 YYDKDF (reference sequence). Trimming shortened V by 1 base and J by 12 bases, and 13 bases separated the two germline ends. The CDR3 runs to 13 residues. CDR3: CATSRGGQAGQFF. CDR3 in DNA: TGTGCCACCAGCAGAGGAGGTCAAGCAGGGCAGTTCTTC. Looking up the rest from reference TRBV15 and TRBJ2-1 gives the full variable domain: DAMVIQNPRYQVTQFGKPVTLSCSQTLNHNVMYWYQQKSSQAPKLLFHYYDKDFNNEADTPDNFQSRRPNTSFCFLDIRSPGLGDTAMYLCATSRGGQAGQFFGPGTRLTVL.